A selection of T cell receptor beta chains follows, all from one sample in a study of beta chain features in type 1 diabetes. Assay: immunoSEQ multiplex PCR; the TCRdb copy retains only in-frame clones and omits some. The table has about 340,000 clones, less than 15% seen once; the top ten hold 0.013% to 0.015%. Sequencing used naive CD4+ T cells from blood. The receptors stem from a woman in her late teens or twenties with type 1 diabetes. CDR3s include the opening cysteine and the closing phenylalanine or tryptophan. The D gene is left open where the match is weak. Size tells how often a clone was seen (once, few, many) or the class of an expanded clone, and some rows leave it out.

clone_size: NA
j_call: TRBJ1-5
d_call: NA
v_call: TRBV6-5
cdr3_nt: TGTGCCAGCGGTCCGGGGGGGGCTCAGCCCCAGCATTTT
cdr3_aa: CASGPGGAQPQHF

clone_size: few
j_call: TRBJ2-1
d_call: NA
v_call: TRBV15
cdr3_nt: TGTGCCACCAGCAGTGGTGGCAGCTGGGCGTTGGGTGAGCAGTTCTTC
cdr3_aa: CATSSGGSWALGEQFF

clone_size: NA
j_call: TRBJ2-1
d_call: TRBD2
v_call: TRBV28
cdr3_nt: TGTGCCAGCAGGGTTAGCGGGATGGTCGTTAGTGAGCAGTTCTTC
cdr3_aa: CASRVSGMVVSEQFF

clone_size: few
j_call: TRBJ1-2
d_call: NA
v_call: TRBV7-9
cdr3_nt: TGTGCCAGCAGCTATCAGGGAACTGATCATGGCTACACCTTC
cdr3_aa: CASSYQGTDHGYTF

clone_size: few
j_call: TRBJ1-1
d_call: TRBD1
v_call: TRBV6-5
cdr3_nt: TGTGCCAGCAGTTACCAAGCGAGACAGGGCGTTGAAGCTTTCTTT
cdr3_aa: CASSYQARQGVEAFF

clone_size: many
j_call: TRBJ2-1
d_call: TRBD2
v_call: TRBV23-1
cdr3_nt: TGCGCCAGCAGTCAAGGGACTAGCGGGAGGAGCGGCAATGAGCAGTTCTTC
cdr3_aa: CASSQGTSGRSGNEQFF

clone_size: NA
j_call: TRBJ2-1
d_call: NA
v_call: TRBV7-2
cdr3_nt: TGTGCCAGCAGCTTAAGCCATGAGCAGTTCTTC
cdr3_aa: CASSLSHEQFF

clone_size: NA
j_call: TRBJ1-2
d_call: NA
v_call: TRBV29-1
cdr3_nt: TGCAGCGTCCCCCTCGGACTAACCTATGGCTACACCTTC
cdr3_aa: CSVPLGLTYGYTF

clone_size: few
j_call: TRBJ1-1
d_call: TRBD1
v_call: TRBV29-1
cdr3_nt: TGCAGCGCCGCGACAGGGGGGAACACTGAAGCTTTCTTT
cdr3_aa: CSAATGGNTEAFF

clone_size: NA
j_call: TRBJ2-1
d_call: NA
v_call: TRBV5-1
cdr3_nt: TGCGCCAGCAGCTTGGGGCTTAGCACCAATGAGCAGTTCTTC
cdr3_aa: CASSLGLSTNEQFF

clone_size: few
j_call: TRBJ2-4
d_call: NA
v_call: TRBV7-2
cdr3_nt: TGTGCCAGCAGCCCCGGGGGGCAGGACTTGACCAAAAACATTCAGTACTTC
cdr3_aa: CASSPGGQDLTKNIQYF

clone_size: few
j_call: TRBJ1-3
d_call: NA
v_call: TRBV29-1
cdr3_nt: TGCAGCGTTGCCCCTAGGCTCTCTGGAAACACCATATATTTT
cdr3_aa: CSVAPRLSGNTIYF

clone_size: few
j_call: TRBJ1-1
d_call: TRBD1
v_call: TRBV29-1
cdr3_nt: TGCAGCGGCGTCGGGACAGTAAACACTGAAGCTTTCTTT
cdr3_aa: CSGVGTVNTEAFF

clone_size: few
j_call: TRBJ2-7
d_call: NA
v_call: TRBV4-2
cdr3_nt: TGTGCCAGCAGCCAAGTAGGGGGAGGGCCCCACGAGCAGTACTTC
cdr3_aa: CASSQVGGGPHEQYF

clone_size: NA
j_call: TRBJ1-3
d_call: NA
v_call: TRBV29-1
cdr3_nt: TGCAGCGTTGTTGGTCCCCGGACAGCCGACTCTGGAAACACCATATATTTT
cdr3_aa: CSVVGPRTADSGNTIYF

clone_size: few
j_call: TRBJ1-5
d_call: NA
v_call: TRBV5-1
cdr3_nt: TGCGCCAGCAGCTTGGGGGGCCGGCAGCCCCAGCATTTT
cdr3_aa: CASSLGGRQPQHF

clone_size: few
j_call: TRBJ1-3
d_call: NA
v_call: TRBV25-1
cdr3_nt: TGTGCCAGCAGTGCCTTCCAGACAGGCCGCTCTGGAAACACCATATATTTT
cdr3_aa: CASSAFQTGRSGNTIYF

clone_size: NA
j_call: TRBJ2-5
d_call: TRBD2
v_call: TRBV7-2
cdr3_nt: TGTGCCAGCAGCGTGCTAGCGGGAGGCTCCCAAGAGACCCAGTACTTC
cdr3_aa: CASSVLAGGSQETQYF

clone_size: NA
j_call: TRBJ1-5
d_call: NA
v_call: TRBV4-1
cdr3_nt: TGCGCCAGCCGCCCGACTTATAGCAATCAGCCCCAGCATTTT
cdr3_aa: CASRPTYSNQPQHF

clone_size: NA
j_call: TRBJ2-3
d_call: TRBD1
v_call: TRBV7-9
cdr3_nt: TGTGCCAGCAGTCCCGGGACAGCCGCAGATACGCAGTATTTT
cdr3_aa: CASSPGTAADTQYF

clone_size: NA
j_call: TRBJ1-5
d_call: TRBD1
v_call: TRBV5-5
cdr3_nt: TGTGCCAGCAGCTTACGACCGGACAGGAGGCAGCCCCAGCATTTT
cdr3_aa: CASSLRPDRRQPQHF

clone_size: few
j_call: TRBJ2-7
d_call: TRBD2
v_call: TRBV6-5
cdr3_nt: TGTGCCAGCAGTTCCCTAGCGGGAGGCCCGTACGAGCAGTACTTC
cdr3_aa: CASSSLAGGPYEQYF

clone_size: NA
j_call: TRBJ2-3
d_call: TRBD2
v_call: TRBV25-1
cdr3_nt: TGTGCCAGCAGCGGTTGGGGGGGAGGGCTCGAAGATACGCAGTATTTT
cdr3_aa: CASSGWGGGLEDTQYF

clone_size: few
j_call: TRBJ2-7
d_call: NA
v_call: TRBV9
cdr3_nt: TGTGCCAGCAGCGTAAGGCAGGGTATCGGCGAGCAGTACTTC
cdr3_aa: CASSVRQGIGEQYF

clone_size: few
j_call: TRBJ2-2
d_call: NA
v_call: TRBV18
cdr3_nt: TGTGCCAGCTCACCACAGGGACATCCGAACACCGGGGAGCTGTTTTTT
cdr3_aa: CASSPQGHPNTGELFF

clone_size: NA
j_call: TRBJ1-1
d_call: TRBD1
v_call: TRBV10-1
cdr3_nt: TGCGCCAGCAGTGAGCCTGGGACAGGGGAAGCTTTCTTT
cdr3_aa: CASSEPGTGEAFF